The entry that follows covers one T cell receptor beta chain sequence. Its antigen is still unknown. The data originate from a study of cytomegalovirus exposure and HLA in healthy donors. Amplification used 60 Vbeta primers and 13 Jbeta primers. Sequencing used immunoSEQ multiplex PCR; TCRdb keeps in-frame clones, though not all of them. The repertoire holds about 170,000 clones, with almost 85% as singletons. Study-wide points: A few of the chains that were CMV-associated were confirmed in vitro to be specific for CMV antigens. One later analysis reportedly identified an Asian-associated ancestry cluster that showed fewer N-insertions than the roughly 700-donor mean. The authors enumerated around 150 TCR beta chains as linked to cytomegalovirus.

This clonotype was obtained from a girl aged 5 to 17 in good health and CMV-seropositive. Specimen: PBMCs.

The CDR3 spells CASSERGTRGGYTF. DNA of the CDR3: TGTGCCAGCAGTGAAAGGGGGACACGCGGTGGCTACACCTTC. This chain connects TRBV2 to TRBJ1-2; TRBD1 might be the D (6 bases). This CDR3 region has 14 residues. Looked up from germline, CDR1 is SNHLY and CDR2 is FYNNEI. Trimming removed 2 bases from V and 7 bases from J, with 14 bases in between.